A single sample gave rise to the 13 T cell receptor beta chains below, sequenced in a study of T cell responses to AZD1222 COVID-19 vaccine (dated by TCRdb to the early 2020s). The receptor library was made with the immunoSEQ multiplex PCR assay. The immuneACCESS repertoire file appears here via TCRdb, limited to in-frame rearrangements. These files lack a portion of the clones; in checked studies, under half of the deficit traces to unresolved V genes, and the cause of the others is not known. The sample table holds some 86,000 clones, of which under 95% were seen once. Jointly, the top ten make up approximately 5.5% of the sample. The time point tag for this specimen amounts to: baseline before first vaccination. The input for sequencing was peripheral blood, taken on day 0 of AZD1222 vaccination. Receptors originate from an adult in good health.

The rearrangement uses TRBV6-4 and TRBJ2-3; 12 bases agree with TRBD2. Unmatched junction bases numbered 4, after V lost 3 bases and J lost 6 bases. The germline gives CDR1 MRHNA, CDR2 SNTAGT. This CDR3 comprises 15 residues. The CDR3 nucleotides are TGTGCCAGCAGTGAGACTAGCGGGAGTTCCGATACGCAGTATTTT. Amino acids: CASSETSGSSDTQYF.

The chain is built from TRBV7-9 and TRBJ2-7, with D maybe TRBD2 (6 bases). The CDR3 spans 12 residues. Trimming stripped 8 bases from V and 5 bases from J, with 13 bases between. The germline gives CDR1 SEHNR, CDR2 FQNEAQ (reference sequence). DNA of the CDR3: TGTGCCAGCTTGACTAGTCCCGACGAGCAGTACTTC. It translates to CASLTSPDEQYF.

The J gene is TRBJ1-5, the V gene TRBV11-2; D uncertain. The CDR3 runs 12 residues. CDR1 and CDR2 (germline): SGHAT, FQNNGV. The ends were cut back, 2 bases at V and 9 bases at J, with 8 bases in the middle. In DNA, the CDR3 is TGTGCCAGCAGCTTACCGACAACGCCCCAGCATTTT. Residues: CASSLPTTPQHF.

The chain couples TRBV9 to TRBJ2-3; 9 bases agree with TRBD2. The CDR3 is 15 residues long. Per germline, CDR1 SGDLS and CDR2 YYNGEE. V lost 2 bases, J lost 6 bases, and 7 bases stayed unmatched. CDR3 sequence (DNA): TGTGCCAGCAGCGTGGCGGGAGGGCCTGGGGATACGCAGTATTTT. It yields the protein CASSVAGGPGDTQYF.

CDR3 residues: CATKGSGETQYF. CDR3 DNA sequence: TGTGCCACCAAGGGAAGCGGGGAGACCCAGTACTTC. The chain combines TRBV24-1 with TRBJ2-5, with D possibly matching TRBD2 (6 bases). This CDR3 is built from 12 residues. In germline, CDR1 is KGHDR, CDR2 SFDVKD. The V gene lost 8 bases and the J gene lost 5 bases, with 11 bases spanning the gap.

This clone has only one observation. V and J are TRBV19 and TRBJ2-7; 7 bases fit TRBD1. CDR3 length: 14 amino acids. The ends lost 1 base at V and 4 bases at J; junction bases unmatched: 4. From germline, CDR1 is LNHDA and CDR2 SQIVND (reference sequence). The DNA of the CDR3 is TGTGCCAGTAGTATAGGGACAGGTAAATACGAGCAGTACTTC. Encoded protein: CASSIGTGKYEQYF.

V and J are TRBV27 and TRBJ2-7, with D perhaps matching TRBD2 (5 bases). The length of the CDR3 is 12 residues. Germline lookup yields CDR1 MNHEY and CDR2 SMNVEV (reference sequence). V lost 6 bases and J lost 4, with 10 bases in between. The chain's CDR3 is CASSSTRYEQYF. The CDR3 DNA reads TGTGCCAGCAGCTCAACTAGATACGAGCAGTACTTC.

The V gene is TRBV14, the J gene TRBJ2-7; 9 positions agree with TRBD1. CDR1 SGHDN and CDR2 FVKESK come from the germline V gene. The CDR3 has 13 residues. V lost 8 bases, J lost 4 bases, and 6 bases stayed unmatched. Written as DNA, the CDR3 is TGTGCCAGCGGAGGACAGGGGAGGTACGAGCAGTACTTC. Translation: CASGGQGRYEQYF.

This rearrangement joins TRBV10-1 to TRBJ2-2, with D perhaps matching TRBD1 (5 bases). CDR1 and CDR2 from the germline V gene are WNHNN and SYGVQD (reference sequence). Trimming pared 6 bases from V and 0 bases from J, leaving 8 bases between. The CDR3 is 14 amino acids. The CDR3 sequence is CASSDSPNTGELFF. Here the CDR3 DNA reads TGCGCCAGCAGCGACAGCCCGAACACCGGGGAGCTGTTTTTT.

This CDR3 reads CASSYQGSYSPLHF. CDR3 sequence (DNA): TGTGCCAGCAGTTATCAGGGGTCGTATTCACCCCTCCACTTT. This chain links TRBV6-5 with TRBJ1-6; D perhaps matches TRBD1 (6 bases). The CDR3 loop spans 14 amino acids. Trimming took off 3 bases at V and 8 bases at J, with 11 bases between the two ends. Germline V gives CDR1 MNHEY, CDR2 SVGAGI.

The chain employs TRBV7-9 and TRBJ2-7, with TRBD2 matching over 8 bases. This CDR3 is 16 amino acids long. Germline V gene sequence: CDR1 SEHNR, CDR2 FQNEAQ (reference sequence). After removal of 2 bases from V and 1 base from J, the junction contained 7 bases not matched to a gene. CDR3 DNA sequence: TGTGCCAGCAGCTTAAATAGCGGGACTCTTTCCTACGAGCAGTACTTC. Residues: CASSLNSGTLSYEQYF. Together with reference TRBV7-9 and TRBJ2-7, the CDR3 gives the full variable domain: DTGVSQNPRHKITKRGQNVTFRCDPISEHNRLYWYRQTLGQGPEFLTYFQNEAQLEKSRLLSDRFSAERPKGSFSTLEIQRTEQGDSAMYLCASSLNSGTLSYEQYFGPGTRLTVT.

The rearrangement uses TRBV6-5 and TRBJ1-3; D is undetermined. The germline V gene has CDR1 MNHEY and CDR2 SVGAGI. The ends were cut back, 6 bases at V and 0 bases at J, with 9 bases in the middle. This CDR3 comprises 14 residues. In DNA, the CDR3 is TGTGCCAGCAGGCAGGTCACCTCTGGAAACACCATATATTTT. It encodes CASRQVTSGNTIYF.

J is TRBJ2-5 and V is TRBV28, with 10 positions matching TRBD2. This CDR3 contains 15 residues. CDR1 MDHEN and CDR2 SYDVKM come from the germline V gene. After removal of 2 bases from V and 5 bases from J, the junction contained 5 bases not matched to a gene. The CDR3 sequence is CASSLGLAGVETQYF. The CDR3 DNA reads as TGTGCCAGCAGTTTAGGGCTAGCGGGAGTTGAGACCCAGTACTTC.